Reported below is one T cell receptor beta chain. Its antigen remains unidentified. V dropped 2 bases and J dropped 6 bases, with 16 bases sitting between them. The CDR3 is made up of 16 amino acids. Germline V gene sequence: CDR1 SEHNR, CDR2 FQNEAQ (reference sequence). The data are from a study of cytomegalovirus exposure and HLA in healthy donors. A multiplex PCR was run with 60 Vbeta primers and 13 Jbeta primers. Repertoires were generated with immunoSEQ multiplex PCR, while TCRdb's copy carries only in-frame clones and drops some. The table lists about 94,000 clones, nearly 80% of them singletons. Whole-study findings and limits: Clonal expansion, a later analysis showed, was greater in HLA-associated TCR beta chains than in equally common others.

This chain links TRBV7-9 with TRBJ2-2; TRBD2 might be the D (7 bases). The sequence derives from a woman between 35 and 50 years old in good health and CMV-seronegative. Sequencing was performed on PBMCs. The CDR3 nucleotides are TGTGCCAGCAGCTTAACCGTGGGGGGGCATTCCGGGGAGCTGTTTTTT. It specifies CASSLTVGGHSGELFF.